A single sample gave rise to the 12 T cell receptor beta chains below, sequenced in a study of blood T cell repertoires in COVID-19. Profiled with immunoSEQ multiplex PCR; TCRdb holds only in-frame clones, not every one. The sample has more than 95,000 clones; 90% to 95% are singletons. Specimen: peripheral blood. The receptors originated from a human donor in a cohort sampled during active COVID-19.

V gene TRBV6-2 or TRBV6-3 combines with J gene TRBJ2-7, with 7 bases fitting TRBD1. Germline trimming cut 0 bases from V and 5 bases from J; bases unmatched to any gene: 7. The CDR3 covers 15 residues. Looked up from germline, CDR1 is MNHEY and CDR2 is SVGEGT. CDR3 nucleotides: TGTGCCAGCAGTTACTCGAGGGGGCGAGCTGACGAGCAGTACTTC. It codes for CASSYSRGRADEQYF.

This clone was seen once. This rearrangement joins TRBV7-2 to TRBJ1-5, with D maybe TRBD1 (6 bases). Between the trimmed V and J ends, which lost 5 bases and 6 bases, there was a span of 11 bases. The CDR3 is made up of 13 amino acids. CDR1 and CDR2 from the germline V gene are SGHTA and FQGNSA. The DNA for the CDR3 is TGTGCCAGCAGCCCAGACAGGACTCAGCCCCAGCATTTT. Translated: CASSPDRTQPQHF.

The chain recombines TRBV11-3 with TRBJ1-2; the match to TRBD1 covers 7 bases. This CDR3 region has 14 residues. Germline values: CDR1 SGHNT, CDR2 YENEEA. The V gene end was trimmed by 5 bases and the J gene end by 2 bases; junction bases not matched to a gene: 5. The CDR3 loop reads CASSRGHFNYGYTF. CDR3 nucleotide sequence: TGTGCCAGCAGCAGGGGGCACTTCAACTATGGCTACACCTTC.

This clone has just one count. This chain connects TRBV15 to TRBJ2-7, with D hard to call. The germline gives CDR1 LNHNV, CDR2 YYDKDF (reference sequence). Trimming removed 1 base at V and 4 bases at J, with 14 bases between. There are 15 residues in the CDR3. The CDR3 DNA follows: TGTGCCACCAGCAGAGTCCGACAAGGCCTTTACGAGCAGTACTTC. Translating gives CATSRVRQGLYEQYF.

The chain couples TRBV10-3 to TRBJ1-1, with a possible D match to TRBD1 (5 bases). CDR1 ENHRY and CDR2 SYGVKD come from the germline V gene. The germline V and J ends were trimmed by 2 bases and 4 bases, with 20 bases remaining between them. The CDR3 has 17 amino acids. The CDR3, as DNA: TGTGCCATCAGTGAGGCGGGTTCGGGGGAGGAGGCCACTGAAGCTTTCTTT. Encoded protein: CAISEAGSGEEATEAFF.

The rearrangement uses TRBV6-2 or TRBV6-3 and TRBJ1-1; no definite D call. Germline V gene data show CDR1 as MNHEY and CDR2 as SVGEGT. Trimming took 1 base from V and 1 from J, leaving 7 bases between them. CDR3 length: 14 residues. CDR3 DNA: TGTGCCAGCAGTTACTGGCCGGGGAACACTGAAGCTTTCTTT. This sequence encodes CASSYWPGNTEAFF.

The CDR3 sequence: CASSYSGRIAGGINEQFF. The CDR3 region has the DNA TGTGCCAGCAGTTACTCTGGTCGAATAGCGGGGGGAATCAATGAGCAGTTCTTC. The rearrangement joins TRBV6-2 or TRBV6-3 to TRBJ2-1; TRBD2 aligns across 10 bases. Germline trimming cut 0 bases from V and 6 bases from J; bases unmatched to any gene: 11. From germline, CDR1 is MNHEY and CDR2 SVGEGT. The CDR3 consists of 18 residues.

This chain connects TRBV7-2 to TRBJ2-5; D ambiguous. V gave up 5 bases and J gave up 2 bases, with 12 bases separating them. This CDR3 region has 14 residues. In germline, CDR1 is SGHTA, CDR2 FQGNSA. Written as DNA, the CDR3 is TGTGCCAGCAGCACCTTTGGGCGACAAGAGACCCAGTACTTC. Its translation is CASSTFGRQETQYF.

The rearrangement joins TRBV12-3 or TRBV12-4 to TRBJ1-2; weak D call: TRBD1 (6 bases). V was pared by 6 bases and J by 5 bases, with 13 bases between. The CDR3 sequence is 13 residues long. CDR3 DNA sequence: TGTGCCAGCAGCCATAGGGGGGGGTATGGCTACACCTTC. As protein: CASSHRGGYGYTF.

V is TRBV28 and J is TRBJ1-6, with TRBD1 as a possible D gene (6 bases). The CDR3 has 15 amino acids. Germline V lookup: CDR1 MDHEN, CDR2 SYDVKM. Trimming removed 7 bases from V and 5 bases from J, with 15 bases in between. CDR3 amino acids: CASTTTGSNNSPLHF. CDR3 bases: TGTGCCAGCACCACAACAGGGTCCAATAATTCACCCCTCCACTTT. The complete variable domain, with remaining parts taken from reference TRBV28 and TRBJ1-6, reads DVKVTQSSRYLVKRTGEKVFLECVQDMDHENMFWYRQDPGLGLRLIYFSYDVKMKEKGDIPEGYSVSREKKERFSLILESASTNQTSMYLCASTTTGSNNSPLHFGNGTRLTVT.

This clone was recorded once. The chain is built from TRBV6-6 and TRBJ2-2; D gene uncertain. Trimming removed 4 bases from V and 6 bases from J, with 9 bases in between. The length of the CDR3 is 13 residues. Germline CDR1 MNHNY, CDR2 SVGAGI (reference sequence). CDR3 coding DNA: TGTGCCAGCAGTTCACAGCTGGCCGGGGAGCTGTTTTTT. This encodes CASSSQLAGELFF.

The rearrangement links TRBV13 to TRBJ2-6; 7 bases line up with TRBD1. The V gene end was trimmed by 5 bases and the J gene end by 2 bases; junction bases not matched to a gene: 6. CDR1 is PRHDT, CDR2 FYEKMQ, per germline (reference sequence). There are 16 residues in the CDR3. The CDR3 region has the DNA TGTGCCAGCAGCATCGACAGGGTAACTGGGGCCAACGTCCTGACTTTC. Protein sequence: CASSIDRVTGANVLTF.